A selection of T cell receptor beta chains follows, all from one sample in a study of blood T cell repertoires in COVID-19. Sequenced by immunoSEQ multiplex PCR; TCRdb stores in-frame clones only, minus some. The table includes some 150,000 clones, roughly 90% detected once. What was sequenced was peripheral blood. These receptors were collected from a woman aged 50 to 65 with acute or convalescent COVID-19. Both conserved end residues are part of each CDR3. A D gene is named only where the DNA matches it firmly. The size field is filled for only some rows; it gives once, few, many or a size class.

TRBJ2-1,NA,TRBV7-2,TRBD1,CASSFTGTGLNNEQFF,TGTGCCAGCAGCTTTACCGGGACAGGGTTAAACAATGAGCAGTTCTTC
TRBJ2-5,NA,TRBV11-2,TRBD2,CASSLGLAGTRETQYF,TGTGCCAGCAGCTTGGGACTAGCGGGGACGCGGGAGACCCAGTACTTC
TRBJ2-5,NA,TRBV5-1,TRBD2,CASSRGTSGEETQYF,TGCGCCAGCAGCCGTGGGACTAGCGGGGAAGAGACCCAGTACTTC
TRBJ2-7,NA,TRBV11-2,NA,CASSLGDSLREQYF,TGTGCCAGCAGCTTAGGAGACTCCCTACGGGAGCAGTACTTC
TRBJ1-4,NA,TRBV5-4,NA,CASSLDPGRNEKLFF,TGTGCCAGCAGCTTGGATCCGGGAAGGAATGAAAAACTGTTTTTT
TRBJ1-6,NA,TRBV10-3,NA,CAAESGVGNSPLHF,TGTGCCGCAGAGTCGGGGGTCGGGAATTCACCCCTCCACTTT
TRBJ2-7,NA,TRBV12-2,NA,CASRPIGQAYEQYF,TGTGCAAGTCGCCCGATCGGACAGGCCTACGAGCAGTACTTC
TRBJ1-5,NA,TRBV19,NA,CAGGGNNQPQHF,TGTGCCGGGGGGGGTAACAATCAGCCCCAGCATTTT
TRBJ1-6,NA,TRBV18,NA,CASSLNARNSPLHF,TGTGCCAGCTCACTGAACGCGCGCAATTCACCCCTCCACTTT
TRBJ2-3,NA,TRBV3-1/TRBV3-2,NA,CASSQAKGGPFTDTQYF,TGTGCCAGCAGCCAAGCAAAAGGCGGTCCCTTCACAGATACGCAGTATTTT
TRBJ1-2,NA,TRBV20-1,NA,CSARDTGGYTF,TGCAGTGCTAGGGACACAGGAGGCTACACCTTC
TRBJ1-2,NA,TRBV4-3,TRBD1,CASSTWTGYGYTF,TGCGCCAGCAGCACCTGGACAGGCTATGGCTACACCTTC
TRBJ1-1,NA,TRBV7-9,TRBD1,CASSAVTGVNTEAFF,TGTGCCAGCAGCGCCGTTACAGGGGTGAACACTGAAGCTTTCTTT
TRBJ1-5,NA,TRBV10-3,TRBD1,CAISEHDRVRQPQHF,TGTGCCATCAGTGAGCACGACAGGGTACGACAGCCCCAGCATTTT
TRBJ2-1,NA,TRBV11-3,TRBD1,CASSLGSGTESPFYNEQFF,TGTGCCAGCAGCTTAGGATCCGGGACAGAAAGCCCGTTCTACAATGAGCAGTTCTTC
TRBJ2-1,NA,TRBV19,TRBD2,CASSLLASHYNEQFF,TGTGCCAGTAGTCTACTAGCGAGTCACTACAATGAGCAGTTCTTC
TRBJ2-2,NA,TRBV25-1,NA,CASRPSTGPGELFF,TGTGCCAGCAGGCCCAGCACAGGGCCCGGGGAGCTGTTTTTT
TRBJ1-5,NA,TRBV18,NA,CASSPLNEQEPQHF,TGTGCCAGCTCACCTTTAAATGAGCAAGAGCCCCAGCATTTT
TRBJ1-4,few,TRBV6-5,TRBD1,CASTRGDRGGEKLFF,TGTGCCAGCACCCGTGGGGACAGGGGAGGGGAAAAACTGTTTTTT
TRBJ1-2,NA,TRBV30,TRBD1,CAWSPGTGPTEGTF,TGTGCCTGGAGTCCCGGGACAGGACCTACCGAGGGGACCTTC
TRBJ1-2,few,TRBV30,TRBD1,CAWSSDRGPDGYTF,TGTGCCTGGAGTTCGGACAGGGGGCCCGATGGCTACACCTTC
TRBJ1-2,NA,TRBV5-1,TRBD1,CASSLAPGGNYGYTF,TGCGCCAGCAGCTTGGCCCCAGGGGGCAACTATGGCTACACCTTC
TRBJ1-2,NA,TRBV20-1,NA,CSASNTGTNYGYTF,TGCAGTGCTAGTAATACCGGGACTAACTATGGCTACACCTTC
TRBJ2-7,NA,TRBV10-3,TRBD2,CAISVAGLEQYF,TGTGCCATCAGTGTAGCGGGACTAGAGCAGTACTTC
TRBJ2-7,NA,TRBV12-5,TRBD2,CASGWGGDSTYEQYF,TGTGCTAGTGGTTGGGGGGGAGATAGCACCTACGAGCAGTACTTC
TRBJ2-1,NA,TRBV7-3,NA,CASSFGREYNEQFF,TGTGCCAGCAGCTTCGGTCGGGAATACAATGAGCAGTTCTTC
TRBJ1-5,NA,TRBV5-6,NA,CASSRTGNQPQHF,TGTGCCAGCAGCCGGACGGGGAATCAGCCCCAGCATTTT
TRBJ2-2,NA,TRBV29-1,NA,CSVAGVNTGELFF,TGCAGCGTTGCGGGTGTAAACACCGGGGAGCTGTTTTTT
TRBJ1-5,few,TRBV5-6,TRBD1,CASSVTTGGNSNQPQHF,TGTGCCAGCAGCGTAACGACAGGGGGCAATAGCAATCAGCCCCAGCATTTT
TRBJ1-5,NA,TRBV12-5,TRBD1,CASGTRTGGSRNQPQHF,TGTGCTAGTGGTACGAGGACAGGGGGAAGTCGAAATCAGCCCCAGCATTTT
TRBJ2-5,NA,TRBV7-2,TRBD2,CASSLLGRAGETQYF,TGTGCCAGCAGCTTATTAGGGAGGGCCGGGGAGACCCAGTACTTC
TRBJ1-1,NA,TRBV6-5,NA,CASRYLGSTEAFF,TGTGCCAGCAGGTACCTAGGATCCACTGAAGCTTTCTTT
TRBJ2-1,NA,TRBV23-1,TRBD1,CASSRSPHHTGGREDEQFF,TGCGCCAGCAGTCGATCCCCCCACCATACAGGGGGCCGGGAGGATGAGCAGTTCTTC
TRBJ1-1,NA,TRBV10-3,TRBD1,CAISERQGNTEAFF,TGTGCCATCAGTGAGAGACAGGGGAACACTGAAGCTTTCTTT
TRBJ1-1,NA,TRBV19,NA,CASSIADSITEAFF,TGTGCCAGTAGTATAGCAGACAGCATAACTGAAGCTTTCTTT
TRBJ2-5,NA,TRBV6-5,NA,CASSYSARETQYF,TGTGCCAGCAGTTACTCGGCCAGGGAGACCCAGTACTTC
TRBJ2-3,once,TRBV14,NA,CASSQQAGWDTQYF,TGTGCCAGCAGCCAACAAGCAGGGTGGGATACGCAGTATTTT
TRBJ2-7,NA,TRBV7-2,NA,CASSLIEEQYF,TGTGCCAGCAGCTTAATCGAGGAGCAGTACTTC
TRBJ1-5,NA,TRBV7-9,TRBD1,CASTLDRGQPQHF,TGTGCCAGCACCTTGGACAGGGGACAGCCCCAGCATTTT
TRBJ1-4,NA,TRBV25-1,TRBD1,CASSVPRTGDEKLFF,TGTGCCAGCAGTGTCCCTAGGACAGGGGATGAAAAACTGTTTTTT
TRBJ2-1,NA,TRBV6-2/TRBV6-3,TRBD2,CASSLAGGLVNEQFF,TGTGCCAGCAGTTTAGCGGGGGGGCTGGTTAATGAGCAGTTCTTC
TRBJ2-1,NA,TRBV3-1/TRBV3-2,TRBD2,CASSQGRKAGVYNEQFF,TGTGCCAGCAGCCAAGGGAGGAAAGCGGGAGTATACAATGAGCAGTTCTTC
TRBJ2-1,NA,TRBV9,NA,CASSPRAGEGNEQFF,TGTGCCAGCAGCCCACGGGCAGGGGAGGGCAATGAGCAGTTCTTC
TRBJ2-5,few,TRBV19,NA,CASSGGSQETQYF,TGTGCCAGTAGTGGTGGCTCCCAAGAGACCCAGTACTTC
TRBJ2-1,once,TRBV30,NA,CAWSVRREEQFF,TGTGCCTGGAGTGTACGTCGCGAAGAGCAGTTCTTC